The 10 T cell receptor beta chains in this list originate from one sample, sequenced in a study of cytomegalovirus exposure and HLA in healthy donors. The PCR had 60 Vbeta and 13 Jbeta primers. Using immunoSEQ multiplex PCR, the repertoire was profiled, and TCRdb retains in-frame clones only, with some absent. This sample has approximately 150,000 clones; about 82% occur once, and the top ten carry 3% to 3.5%. The sample taken for sequencing was PBMCs. These receptors were obtained from a male donor in good health and CMV-seronegative.

V usage is TRBV9 and J usage is TRBJ2-1; 7 bases match TRBD2. With V trimmed by 4 bases and J by 4 bases, 11 bases remained unmatched. This CDR3 is built from 16 residues. Germline V gives CDR1 SGDLS, CDR2 YYNGEE. The CDR3 reads CASSPDGGGPYNEQFF. The CDR3 DNA reads as TGTGCCAGCAGCCCAGATGGGGGAGGGCCTTACAATGAGCAGTTCTTC.

This chain links TRBV19 with TRBJ1-5, with 7 bases matching TRBD1. Germline loops: CDR1 LNHDA, CDR2 SQIVND (reference sequence). J lost 5 bases, V lost 6 bases, and 10 bases had no gene match. The CDR3 loop spans 15 amino acids. CDR3 bases: TGTGCCAGTAGCCAGACAGGGTTAGGGGATCAGCCCCAGCATTTT. It yields the protein CASSQTGLGDQPQHF.

This chain links TRBV4-2 with TRBJ2-1, with 8 bases matching TRBD2. J gave up 8 bases and V 4 bases, and 13 bases lay outside the gene matches. This CDR3 has 16 residues. In germline, CDR1 is LGHNA, CDR2 YNFKEQ. The DNA for the CDR3 is TGTGCCAGCAGCCGGGCTGGGCCGGGACTAGACGATGAGCAGTTCTTC. This gives the protein CASSRAGPGLDDEQFF.

On this clone itself: The CDR3 does not end in the conserved phenylalanine or tryptophan, so this is likely a read error. The gene calls are TRBV28 and TRBJ2-7; possibly TRBD2 for D (7 bases). Trimming took 5 bases from V and 1 from J, leaving 27 bases between them. This CDR3 is 19 amino acids long. CDR1 MDHEN and CDR2 SYDVKM come from the germline V gene. DNA of the CDR3: TGTGCCAGCAGTCTCACGGGGGTTATTCGGGGGGCGGCATCCTACGAGCAGTACTCC. It codes for CASSLTGVIRGAASYEQYS.

This clone came up a few times. The V and J genes are TRBV6-5 and TRBJ1-2, with 7 bases that match TRBD1. After removal of 5 bases from V and 4 bases from J, the junction contained 10 bases not matched to a gene. Germline V gives CDR1 MNHEY, CDR2 SVGAGI. The CDR3 is made up of 15 amino acids. CDR3 DNA sequence: TGTGCCAGCAGTAGTGGGGCGACAGGGAGCTATGGCTACACCTTC. This encodes CASSSGATGSYGYTF.

The chain uses TRBV14 and TRBJ1-2; 7 bases line up with TRBD1. The CDR3 totals 15 residues. J lost 4 bases, V lost 1 base, and 6 bases had no gene match. Germline V gene data show CDR1 as SGHDN and CDR2 as FVKESK. The CDR3 sequence is CASSQVPGQSYGYTF. CDR3 sequence (DNA): TGTGCCAGCAGCCAAGTTCCGGGACAGAGCTATGGCTACACCTTC.

This rearrangement joins TRBV28 to TRBJ2-7; no clear D gene. V lost 6 bases and J 2 bases, leaving 14 bases between the germline ends. This CDR3 has 14 residues. CDR1 is MDHEN, CDR2 SYDVKM, per germline. The CDR3 region has the DNA TGTGCCAGCAGCACGGGTCGCTGGACCTACGAGCAGTACTTC. This codes for CASSTGRWTYEQYF.

V gene TRBV5-1 combines with J gene TRBJ1-2; 8 nucleotides line up with TRBD1. Germline V gives CDR1 SGHRS, CDR2 YFSETQ. V was clipped by 4 bases and J by 0 bases; unmatched bases: 5. The CDR3 contains 15 residues. The CDR3 coding sequence is TGCGCCAGCAGCCCGGGGGACAGGACTAACTATGGCTACACCTTC. Translating gives CASSPGDRTNYGYTF.

This chain joins TRBV28 and TRBJ1-2; tentative D call: TRBD1 (5 bases). Germline loops: CDR1 MDHEN, CDR2 SYDVKM. V was pared by 7 bases and J by 7 bases, with 10 bases between. The CDR3 has 11 residues. CDR3 DNA sequence: TGTGCCAGCACATCCAGGGTTGGCTACACCTTC. It is translated as CASTSRVGYTF.

The chain has TRBV28 and TRBJ1-1; D is perhaps TRBD1 (6 bases). V shed 1 base and J shed 9 bases, with 12 bases lying between them. CDR3 size: 13 residues. The germline V gene has CDR1 MDHEN and CDR2 SYDVKM. The CDR3 coding sequence is TGTGCCAGCAGTTTATTTGGACAGTTTCAAGCTTTCTTT. Protein: CASSLFGQFQAFF. Combining the CDR3 with reference TRBV28 and TRBJ1-1 gives the whole variable domain DVKVTQSSRYLVKRTGEKVFLECVQDMDHENMFWYRQDPGLGLRLIYFSYDVKMKEKGDIPEGYSVSREKKERFSLILESASTNQTSMYLCASSLFGQFQAFFGQGTRLTVV.